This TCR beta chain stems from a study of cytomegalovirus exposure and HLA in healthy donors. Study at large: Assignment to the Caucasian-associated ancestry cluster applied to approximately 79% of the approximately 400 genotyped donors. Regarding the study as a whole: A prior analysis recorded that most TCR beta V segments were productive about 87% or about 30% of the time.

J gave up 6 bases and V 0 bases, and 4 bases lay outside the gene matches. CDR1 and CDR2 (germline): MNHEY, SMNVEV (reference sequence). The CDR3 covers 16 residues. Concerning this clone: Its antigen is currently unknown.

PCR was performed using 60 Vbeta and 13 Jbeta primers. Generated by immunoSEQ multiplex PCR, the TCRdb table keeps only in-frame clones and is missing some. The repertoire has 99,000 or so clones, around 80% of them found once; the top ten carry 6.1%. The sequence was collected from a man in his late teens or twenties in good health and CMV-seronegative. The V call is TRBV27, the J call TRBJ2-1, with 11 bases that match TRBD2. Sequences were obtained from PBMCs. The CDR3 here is CASSLSFLAGGNEQFF. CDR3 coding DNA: TGTGCCAGCAGTTTATCGTTCCTAGCGGGAGGCAATGAGCAGTTCTTC.